This T cell receptor (beta chain) is drawn from a study of blood T cells in healthy people across ages. Study results and caveats: Versus aged donors, long-lived donors had higher diversity and more naive CD4+ cells.

Then a second PCR, running roughly 7 to 11 cycles, was carried out with a sample-barcoded 5' primer and a J-beta primer mix. TCRdb redid the calling of the 5' RACE reads with MiXCR, one entry per CDR3 protein. The data hold about 800,000 distinct CDR3 sequences, with 25% observed a single time. Details on this clonotype: The antigen is unknown.

This same sample was also part of a study on T cells of mothers and their children. From that second work: The yield was over 8.5 million TCR beta CDR3 reads from each mother and roughly 3 million from each child. The effect of thymic selection on TCR recombination output is similar between related and unrelated pairs.

This receptor was taken from a boy aged 5 to 17 in good health. Sequencing input: blood.

The CDR3 here is CSVETLKGSYNEQFF. DNA for the CDR3: TGCAGCGTTGAGACTCTCAAAGGGTCCTACAATGAGCAGTTCTTC. The chain employs TRBV29-1 and TRBJ2-1; D remains unclear. This CDR3 is built from 15 residues. Trimming cost V 3 bases and J 1 base, with 13 bases left between them. From germline, CDR1 is SQVTM and CDR2 ANQGSEA.